This T cell receptor beta chain was retrieved from a study of T cell clusters in autoimmune cytopenias. This clonotype is deemed medium-sized by its frequency. Its antigen is not identified. TRB amplification used approximately 250 ng of peripheral blood genomic DNA. Broader study findings: Primary autoimmune cytopenia patients appeared to lack physiological T cell clusters present in healthy donors.

One tube held mixed TRB-A and TRB-B primer pools for touch-down PCR. TCRdb reprocessed the multiplex PCR reads and keeps a single row for each CDR3 protein, giving no DNA. The data show approximately 1,800 distinct CDR3 sequences, and the top ten clones hold about 30%. Sequencing was carried out using peripheral blood. This TCR was sampled from a human donor with an autoimmune cytopenia, with autoimmune hepatitis or in good health (not recorded which).

This CDR3 is CASGRAGGRRGSPLHF. V is TRBV6-5 and J is TRBJ1-6; no DNA is available, so the TRBD1 call from TCRdb remains unchecked. Germline V gene lookup returns CDR1 MNHEY and CDR2 SVGAGI. The CDR3 runs 16 residues.